This T cell receptor (beta chain) appears in the sequencing data of a study of long-term antiretroviral therapy in people with HIV (dated by TCRdb to between 2021 and 2024). For the study in its entirety: Collection of the earliest samples took place about a decade ahead of the 2015 WHO recommendation for immediate ART, at a time when ART was typically delayed until CD4 counts fell. A retrospective serial study tested whether changes in peripheral blood TRB repertoire composition and diversity were associated with ART initiation and durable HIV suppression. A total of 192 cryopreserved PBMC samples were contributed to the cohort by 30 adults with confirmed HIV infection, with samples collected serially over a mean of about 6 years (range 1-12). Of the 30 participants with HIV, eleven were female. No cross-contamination during QIAcube processing was seen in test extractions of a monoclonal T-cell line run alongside 33 polyclonal samples. What the research found in general, with its limitations: The repertoire was dominated across all time points by expanded TRB clones identified before ART initiation, although this dominance was seen to fluctuate and to decrease in many PLHIV after ART. Limited PBMC availability meant only the TCR beta chain was sequenced, without alpha chain pairing. HIV repertoires had narrower CDR3 length ranges than controls, and the network structure suggested an antigen-experienced repertoire that shifted only slightly toward naive after ART. Because pre-ART samples had limited cell numbers, unsorted PBMC were profiled rather than sorted CD4+ and CD8+ T cells. The samples were dated from 2004 to 2017, and the ART regimens that were used may be less effective than current ART regimens. No data were available on ART adherence, viral resistance or therapy changes, limiting inferences about post-ART repertoire changes. A significant increase in TRB diversity was found to be associated with ART initiation, although TRB diversity was observed to remain significantly below that of transplant donor controls even after long-term ART.

The immunoSEQ hsTCRB v3.0 assay was used at survey level resolution to sequence the TRB variable region. A depth of roughly 35,000-55,000 T-cell genomes per sample was targeted for TRB sequencing. TRB libraries were pooled and sequenced on an Illumina MiSeq using a v3 150-cycle kit. The study's own analysis went as follows. Repertoire analysis ran in R within a reproducible Nextflow workflow covering QC, data transformation and analysis. LymphoSeq2, an R package for exploring AIRR-Seq data, was used to implement the custom analyses. A handful of samples that produced fewer than 5000 total TRB sequences were removed, so fewer than 200 HIV repertoires were analyzed. Among the 180 or so HIV repertoires that were kept, 59 were collected before ART initiation and 120 to 140 were collected after ART initiation. Each repertoire was downsampled to 5000 TRB nucleotide sequences, and summary statistics were averaged across 100 downsampling iterations. TRB sequences were retained for analysis only if CDR3 regions of at least seven amino acids were present. Two measures captured diversity: a Shannon entropy-derived clonality score and the Gini coefficient. Repertoire networks linked the top 5000 CDR3 amino acid sequences whenever two sequences differed by an edit distance of one. Antigen specificity groups and MHC restriction were predicted for TRB CDR3 amino acid sequences with GLIPH2. To flag known associations with CMV, EBV, HIV or tissue antigens, CDR3 amino acid sequences were compared against VDJdb and McPAS-TCR. Pre-ART, post-ART and control groups were compared with Wilcoxon signed-rank tests and Holm-Bonferroni correction. TCRdb's version of the immuneACCESS table is confined to in-frame rearrangements and falls short of the full clone set. An unresolved V gene accounts for under half of the shortfall where checked; the remainder is of unknown origin. That table supplies the V and J calls and clone size; D and trimming were determined from the DNA. The sample table records 15,000 or so clones; roughly 88% of these occur just once. Roughly 14% of the sample comes from the top ten.

To be included, a participant needed at least one PBMC sample from before ART initiation plus at least two post-ART samples. Treatment was received in the United States of America by all participants with HIV. Before DNA extraction, cryopreserved samples of roughly 0.85-11 million PBMC were thawed and then washed. At the time of the earliest PBMC sample, participants with HIV were aged between roughly 20 and 55 years. Each participant contributed PBMC samples from 1-4 timepoints before ART initiation and 2-8 timepoints after ART initiation, with a median of 7 samples. Serial HIV viral load, CD4+ T-cell count, ART history and demographic data were obtained for every participant. Genomic DNA was extracted from unsorted PBMC with a Qiagen kit on a QIAcube, with processing performed in batches of 12 samples. This clone was found a few times. The specificity of this receptor is unknown. Base qualities are not at hand, and no much larger clone is one base apart.

Reading the germline V gene gives CDR1 SNHLY and CDR2 FYNNEI. The V and J ends are trimmed by 6 bases and 3 bases, leaving 9 bases between them. The CDR3 measures 12 amino acids from cysteine to phenylalanine. CDR3 DNA is the only sequence kept; it has 36 bases, read in frame from the first base. The clonotype originates from a woman aged 30 to 39 with HIV. The sequence joins TRBV2 to TRBJ2-7, and TRBD2 may be the D gene, going by 5 matching bases. The specimen comprised unsorted PBMCs, sampled around 2.3 years before starting antiretroviral therapy. The CDR3 protein sequence reads: CASRAGNYEQYF. The DNA sequence is as follows: TGTGCCAGCAGGGCCGGGAACTACGAGCAGTACTTC.